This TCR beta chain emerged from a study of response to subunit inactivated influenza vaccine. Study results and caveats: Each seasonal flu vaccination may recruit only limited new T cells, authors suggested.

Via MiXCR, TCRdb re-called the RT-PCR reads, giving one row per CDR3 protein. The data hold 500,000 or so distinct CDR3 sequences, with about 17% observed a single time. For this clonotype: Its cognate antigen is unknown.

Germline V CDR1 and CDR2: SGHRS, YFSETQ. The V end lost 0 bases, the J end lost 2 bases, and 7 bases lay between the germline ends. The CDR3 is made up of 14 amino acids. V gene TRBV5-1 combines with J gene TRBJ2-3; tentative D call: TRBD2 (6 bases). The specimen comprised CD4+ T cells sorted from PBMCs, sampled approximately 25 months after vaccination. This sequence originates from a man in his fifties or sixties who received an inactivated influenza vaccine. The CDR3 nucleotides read TGCGCCAGCAGCTTGGGGGACTTCACAGATACGCAGTATTTT. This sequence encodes CASSLGDFTDTQYF.